The rows below give T cell receptor beta chains drawn from one sample of a study of T cell responses to AZD1222 COVID-19 vaccine. Using immunoSEQ multiplex PCR, the repertoire was profiled, and TCRdb retains in-frame clones only, with some absent. Of roughly 120,000 clones in the sample, about 91% were seen once. The sequencing used peripheral blood, collected on day 0 of AZD1222 vaccination. The receptors come from an adult in good health. The CDR3 runs from the conserved cysteine through the conserved F or W. The D gene is left open where the match is weak. Expanded clones get a size class; other rows say once, few or many, or leave the size out.

j_call	v_call	clone_size	d_call	cdr3_nt	cdr3_aa
TRBJ2-5	TRBV5-1	few	NA	TGCGCCAGCAGCTCCGGGCCCGGGGGCCCGACCCAGTACTTC	CASSSGPGGPTQYF
TRBJ1-2	TRBV5-1	NA	NA	TGCGCCAGCAGCTTGCCGCACCCGGAAGTCCGGGACCCAGGAGGCTATGGCTACACCTTC	CASSLPHPEVRDPGGYGYTF
TRBJ1-2	TRBV18	NA	TRBD1	TGTGCCAGCTCACCGACCGGGACAGGGGGAGTCTACACCTTC	CASSPTGTGGVYTF
TRBJ2-3	TRBV12-5	NA	NA	TGTGCTAGTGGTTTGGTGGGAGCTAGCACAGATACGCAGTATTTT	CASGLVGASTDTQYF
TRBJ2-4	TRBV24-1	NA	NA	TGTGCCACCAGTGATTTTCGCACAGGTAGAATGACCATTCAGTACTTC	CATSDFRTGRMTIQYF
TRBJ1-4	TRBV5-1	NA	NA	TGCGCCAGCAGCCCGGGGGTGGGGACTAATGAAAAACTGTTTTTT	CASSPGVGTNEKLFF
TRBJ1-5	TRBV7-2	NA	NA	TGTGCCAGCAGCTTACAAGGCGGACAGACCAATCAGCCCCAGCATTTT	CASSLQGGQTNQPQHF
TRBJ2-7	TRBV7-6	NA	TRBD2	TGTGCCAGCAGCCAAACCGGACTAGCTTCATCGTACGAGCAGTACTTC	CASSQTGLASSYEQYF
TRBJ2-1	TRBV10-1	NA	TRBD2	TGCGCGCCGGGGAGGGAGCAAGCGGGAGGTCACGATGAGCAGTTCTTC	CAPGREQAGGHDEQFF
TRBJ2-2	TRBV7-2	NA	NA	TGTGCCAGCATCATAGGATGGGGGGTCACCGGGGAGCTGTTTTTT	CASIIGWGVTGELFF
TRBJ1-1	TRBV5-1	NA	TRBD1	TGCGCCAGCAGCACCCTGACAGGGTATGAAACTGAAGCTTTCTTT	CASSTLTGYETEAFF
TRBJ2-7	TRBV4-3	NA	NA	TGCGCCAGCAGCCAAGGACGGGGGAACGAGCAGTACTTC	CASSQGRGNEQYF
TRBJ2-7	TRBV5-1	NA	NA	TGCGCCAGCAGCTTGGGAGGGACAAATTACGAGCAGTACTTC	CASSLGGTNYEQYF
TRBJ1-3	TRBV11-3	NA	TRBD1	TGTGCCAGCAGCTTAGGCGGGACAGGGGCTGGAAACACCATATATTTT	CASSLGGTGAGNTIYF
TRBJ1-2	TRBV28	NA	NA	TGTGCCAGCAGTCGCCTCTCCCTACAGGTTCCCTCCGGCTACACCTTC	CASSRLSLQVPSGYTF
TRBJ1-2	TRBV4-1	few	NA	TGCGCCAGCAGCCAAGATATAAGAGCAGATGGCTACACCTTC	CASSQDIRADGYTF
TRBJ1-1	TRBV27	NA	NA	TGTGCCAGCAGTTCGTGGGTGGGGAACACTGAAGCTTTCTTT	CASSSWVGNTEAFF
TRBJ2-7	TRBV6-2/TRBV6-3	NA	NA	TGTGCCAGCAGTGACCCTGGACTTTCCAGCTCCTACGAGCAGTACTTC	CASSDPGLSSSYEQYF
TRBJ2-7	TRBV4-2	NA	NA	TGTGCCAGCAGCCAAGGTAGAGCCTCCTACGAGCAGTACTTC	CASSQGRASYEQYF
TRBJ1-6	TRBV28	NA	NA	TGTGCCAGCAGTACCTCGCTGGAGGGCGATAATTCACCCCTCCACTTT	CASSTSLEGDNSPLHF
TRBJ2-1	TRBV7-3	NA	NA	TGTGCCAGCAGCTTAACAGGCGGCTACAATGAGCAGTTCTTC	CASSLTGGYNEQFF
TRBJ1-5	TRBV28	NA	NA	TGTGCCAGCAGCTTTAGTCCCGGCCCACAGCCCCAGCATTTT	CASSFSPGPQPQHF
TRBJ2-3	TRBV11-2	once	NA	TGTGCCAGCAGCGGGCGACTGACGGAGGGCGCAGATACGCAGTATTTT	CASSGRLTEGADTQYF
TRBJ1-4	TRBV4-2	NA	NA	TGTGCCAGCAGCCGAGGAGACGCAACTAATGAAAAACTGTTTTTT	CASSRGDATNEKLFF
TRBJ2-5	TRBV2	NA	NA	TGTGCCAGCGGACGACAAGGACTATCCCAAGAGACCCAGTACTTC	CASGRQGLSQETQYF
TRBJ2-7	TRBV9	NA	NA	TGTGCCAGCAGCGCCTCCGGGACATTCTCCTACGAGCAGTACTTC	CASSASGTFSYEQYF
TRBJ1-2	TRBV3-1/TRBV3-2	few	TRBD1	TGTGCCAGCAGCCGACAGGGGGAGGGCTACACCTTC	CASSRQGEGYTF
TRBJ2-5	TRBV19	NA	TRBD1	TGTGCCAGTAGTCGACAGGGGAGTAGTCGACCTCAAGAGACCCAGTACTTC	CASSRQGSSRPQETQYF
TRBJ1-4	TRBV11-2	once	NA	TGTGCCAGCAGCTTAGAACAGGTTCCTGAAAAACTGTTTTTT	CASSLEQVPEKLFF
TRBJ2-1	TRBV20-1	few	NA	TGCAGTGCCCCGTCAGCCAGTGAGCAGTTCTTC	CSAPSASEQFF
TRBJ2-7	TRBV4-1	few	TRBD2	TGCGCCAGCAGCCAGGAACTAGCGGGGGAACTCGAGCAGTACTTC	CASSQELAGELEQYF
TRBJ1-2	TRBV5-6	NA	NA	TGTGCCAGCAAGGCAGGGGCCGCCTATGGCTACACCTTC	CASKAGAAYGYTF
TRBJ1-4	TRBV7-3	NA	NA	TGTGCCAGCAGCTTAAGTGGGTTGGGAGATGAAAAACTGTTTTTT	CASSLSGLGDEKLFF
TRBJ1-4	TRBV18	NA	TRBD1	TGTGCCAGCTCACCAGGACAGGGGCACGAAAAACTGTTTTTT	CASSPGQGHEKLFF
TRBJ1-4	TRBV11-2	NA	NA	TGTGCCAGCAGCTTGAGGGGCGAAAAACTGTTTTTT	CASSLRGEKLFF
TRBJ1-5	TRBV7-2	NA	TRBD1	TGTGCCAGCAGCTATAGACAGGGGGGCCAGCCCCAGCATTTT	CASSYRQGGQPQHF
TRBJ2-3	TRBV3-1/TRBV3-2	NA	NA	TGTGCCAGCAGCCCAGGGGCAGATACGCAGTATTTT	CASSPGADTQYF
TRBJ1-2	TRBV7-9	NA	NA	TGTGCCAGCAGCTTAGGGGGCACTAACTATGGCTACACCTTC	CASSLGGTNYGYTF
TRBJ2-5	TRBV6-2/TRBV6-3	once	TRBD2	TGTGCCAGCAGTCCCTGGACTAGCGGGGGCCTGGGAGAGACCCAGTACTTC	CASSPWTSGGLGETQYF
TRBJ2-1	TRBV7-2	NA	NA	TGTGCCAGCAGCTTAGGCGGGTCCAGCTCCTACAATGAGCAGTTCTTC	CASSLGGSSSYNEQFF
TRBJ1-2	TRBV15	NA	NA	TGTGCCACCAGCAGATTCATGGGCGGAACCTTCTATGGCTACACCTTC	CATSRFMGGTFYGYTF
TRBJ1-5	TRBV5-8	NA	NA	TGTGCCAGCCGCTTACAGTGGGGGGGCAATCAGCCCCAGCATTTT	CASRLQWGGNQPQHF
TRBJ2-7	TRBV28	NA	NA	TGTGCCAGCAGTTTACTTGGATACGAGCAGTACTTC	CASSLLGYEQYF
TRBJ1-1	TRBV15	NA	NA	TGTGCCACCAGCAGAGAGACAGTTAACACTGAAGCTTTCTTT	CATSRETVNTEAFF
TRBJ2-3	TRBV28	NA	TRBD1	TGTGCCAGCAGTTCCGGACAGGTGGAGGGCACAGATACGCAGTATTTT	CASSSGQVEGTDTQYF
TRBJ1-1	TRBV14	NA	NA	TGTGCCAGCAGCCAAAGATCTACAGCCCCAGAAGGGAACACTGAAGCTTTCTTT	CASSQRSTAPEGNTEAFF
TRBJ2-3	TRBV4-2	NA	NA	TGTGCCAGCAGCCCCTTGGCCCTAAGCACAGATACGCAGTATTTT	CASSPLALSTDTQYF
TRBJ1-3	TRBV20-1	NA	NA	TGCAGTGCTAGTACCTCCGCTGGAAACACCATATATTTT	CSASTSAGNTIYF
TRBJ2-7	TRBV7-2	few	TRBD1	TGTGCCAGCAGCTGGAGGGACAGGAACGAGCAGTACTTC	CASSWRDRNEQYF
TRBJ1-6	TRBV5-1	NA	NA	TGCGCCAGCAGCTCAGGGGACCGCTCCTATAATTCACCCCTCCACTTT	CASSSGDRSYNSPLHF
TRBJ2-3	TRBV5-4	NA	NA	TGTGCCAGCAGCTTGGCCTTCCCCCCAACAGATACGCAGTATTTT	CASSLAFPPTDTQYF
TRBJ1-2	TRBV14	NA	NA	TGTGCCAGCAGCCTTTCAGGGGTTGGCTACACCTTC	CASSLSGVGYTF
TRBJ2-7	TRBV5-1	NA	TRBD2	TGCGCCAGCAGCTCCTACGGACTAGCGGGAGGATTCGACGAGCAGTACTTC	CASSSYGLAGGFDEQYF
TRBJ2-3	TRBV30	once	TRBD2	TGTGCCGCCTCGCTAGCGGGGGCGGATACGCAGTATTTT	CAASLAGADTQYF
TRBJ2-3	TRBV7-2	NA	TRBD1	TGTGCCAGCAGGCCACCGGGACAGGGGACAGATACGCAGTATTTT	CASRPPGQGTDTQYF
TRBJ2-3	TRBV6-2/TRBV6-3	NA	NA	TGTGCCAGCAGCGACGGTGGTAACACAGATACGCAGTATTTT	CASSDGGNTDTQYF
TRBJ1-2	TRBV18	NA	NA	TGTGCCAGCTCACCCGCAGGGTATGGCTACACCTTC	CASSPAGYGYTF